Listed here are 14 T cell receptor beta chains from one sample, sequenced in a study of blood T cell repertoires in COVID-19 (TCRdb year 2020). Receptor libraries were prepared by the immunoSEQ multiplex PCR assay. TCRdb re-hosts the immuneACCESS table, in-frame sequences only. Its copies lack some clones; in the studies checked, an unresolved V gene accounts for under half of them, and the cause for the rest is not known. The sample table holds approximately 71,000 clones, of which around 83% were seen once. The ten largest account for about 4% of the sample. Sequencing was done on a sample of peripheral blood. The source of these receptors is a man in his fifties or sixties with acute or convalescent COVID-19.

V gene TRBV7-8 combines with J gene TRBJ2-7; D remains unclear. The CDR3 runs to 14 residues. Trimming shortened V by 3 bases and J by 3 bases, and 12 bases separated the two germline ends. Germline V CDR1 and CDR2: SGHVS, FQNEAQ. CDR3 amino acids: CASSFRKEDYEQYF. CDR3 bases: TGTGCCAGCAGCTTTCGGAAAGAGGACTACGAGCAGTACTTC.

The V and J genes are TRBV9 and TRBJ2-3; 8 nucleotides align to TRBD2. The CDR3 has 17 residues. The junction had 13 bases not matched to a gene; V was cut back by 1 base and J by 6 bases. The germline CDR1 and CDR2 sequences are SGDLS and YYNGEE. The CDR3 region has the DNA TGTGCCAGCAGCGTATATGGGGTGGGGTTAGCGGGGGATACGCAGTATTTT. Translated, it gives CASSVYGVGLAGDTQYF.

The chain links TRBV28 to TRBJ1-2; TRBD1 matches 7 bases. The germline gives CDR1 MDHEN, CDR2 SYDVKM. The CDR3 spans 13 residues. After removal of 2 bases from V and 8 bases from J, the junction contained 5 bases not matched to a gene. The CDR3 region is CASSLIGGQGYTF. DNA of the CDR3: TGTGCCAGCAGTTTAATAGGGGGCCAGGGCTACACCTTC.

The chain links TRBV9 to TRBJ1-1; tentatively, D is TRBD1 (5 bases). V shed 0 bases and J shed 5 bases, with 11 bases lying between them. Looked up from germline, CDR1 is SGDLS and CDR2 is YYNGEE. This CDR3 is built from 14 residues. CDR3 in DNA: TGTGCCAGCAGCGTAGATTTGGGGGGAACTGAAGCTTTCTTT. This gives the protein CASSVDLGGTEAFF.

CDR3 coding DNA: TGTGCCAGTAGTATAGCGGCGAGGGTCGACTATGGCTACACCTTC. It translates to CASSIAARVDYGYTF. The chain joins TRBV19 to TRBJ1-2; no clear D. The CDR3 is made up of 15 amino acids. Germline lookup yields CDR1 LNHDA and CDR2 SQIVND (reference sequence). Trimming removed 1 base from V and 3 bases from J, with 12 bases in between.

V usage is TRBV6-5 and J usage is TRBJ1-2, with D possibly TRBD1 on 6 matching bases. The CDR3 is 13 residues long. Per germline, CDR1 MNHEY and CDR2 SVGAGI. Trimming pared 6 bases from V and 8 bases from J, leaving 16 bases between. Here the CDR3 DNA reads TGTGCCAGCAGCCCCACAGGGTCGAGGGGCTACACCTTC. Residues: CASSPTGSRGYTF.

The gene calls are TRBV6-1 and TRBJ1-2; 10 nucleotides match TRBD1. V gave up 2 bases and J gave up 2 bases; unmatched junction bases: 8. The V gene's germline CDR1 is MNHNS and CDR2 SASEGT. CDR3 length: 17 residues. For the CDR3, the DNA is TGTGCCAGCAGTGAAAGTTTCCGGGACAGGGGAAACTATGGCTACACCTTC. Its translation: CASSESFRDRGNYGYTF.

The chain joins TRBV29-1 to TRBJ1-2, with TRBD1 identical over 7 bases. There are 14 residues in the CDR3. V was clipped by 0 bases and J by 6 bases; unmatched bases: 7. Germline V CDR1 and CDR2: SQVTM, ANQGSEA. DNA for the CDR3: TGCAGCGTTGAAGATAGACAGGGCCTTAATGGCTACACCTTC. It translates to CSVEDRQGLNGYTF.

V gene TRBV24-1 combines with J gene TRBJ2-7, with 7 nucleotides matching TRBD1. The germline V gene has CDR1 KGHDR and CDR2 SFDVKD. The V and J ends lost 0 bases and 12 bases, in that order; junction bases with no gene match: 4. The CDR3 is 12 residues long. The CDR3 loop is CATSDLGTERYF. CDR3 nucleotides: TGTGCCACCAGTGATTTGGGGACAGAGAGGTACTTC.

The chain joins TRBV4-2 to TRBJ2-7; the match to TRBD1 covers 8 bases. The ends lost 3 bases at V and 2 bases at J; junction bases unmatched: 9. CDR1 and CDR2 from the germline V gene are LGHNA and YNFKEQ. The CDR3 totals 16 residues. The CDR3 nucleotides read TGTGCCAGCAGCCAGGAGACCGGGACAGGTCCCTACGAGCAGTACTTC. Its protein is CASSQETGTGPYEQYF.

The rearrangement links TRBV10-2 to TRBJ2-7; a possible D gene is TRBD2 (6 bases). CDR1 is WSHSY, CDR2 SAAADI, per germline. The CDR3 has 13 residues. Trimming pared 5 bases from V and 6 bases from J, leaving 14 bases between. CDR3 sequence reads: CASSTRLEGEQYF. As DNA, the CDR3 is TGCGCCAGCAGTACCCGACTAGAGGGCGAGCAGTACTTC.

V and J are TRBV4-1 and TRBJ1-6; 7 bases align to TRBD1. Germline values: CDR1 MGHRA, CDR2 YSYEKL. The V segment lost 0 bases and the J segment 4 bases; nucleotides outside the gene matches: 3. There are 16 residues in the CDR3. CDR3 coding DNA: TGCGCCAGCAGCCAAGATTGGGGACAGTATAATTCACCCCTCCACTTT. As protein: CASSQDWGQYNSPLHF.

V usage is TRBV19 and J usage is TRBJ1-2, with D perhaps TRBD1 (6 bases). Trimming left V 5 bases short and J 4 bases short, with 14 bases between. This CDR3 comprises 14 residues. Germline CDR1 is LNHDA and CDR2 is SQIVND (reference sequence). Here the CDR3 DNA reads TGTGCCAGTAGTGCGCAACAGGGTACCTATGGCTACACCTTC. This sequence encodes CASSAQQGTYGYTF.

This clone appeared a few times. The CDR3 DNA sequence: TGTGCCAGTAGGCAAAGACGGACTAGCGGAAGCACAGATACGCAGTATTTT. Translation: CASRQRRTSGSTDTQYF. V usage is TRBV19 and J usage is TRBJ2-3, with TRBD2 matching over 10 bases. V dropped 6 bases and J dropped 0; count of bases not matched to a gene: 9. The germline V gene encodes CDR1 LNHDA and CDR2 SQIVND (reference sequence). This CDR3 spans 17 amino acids.